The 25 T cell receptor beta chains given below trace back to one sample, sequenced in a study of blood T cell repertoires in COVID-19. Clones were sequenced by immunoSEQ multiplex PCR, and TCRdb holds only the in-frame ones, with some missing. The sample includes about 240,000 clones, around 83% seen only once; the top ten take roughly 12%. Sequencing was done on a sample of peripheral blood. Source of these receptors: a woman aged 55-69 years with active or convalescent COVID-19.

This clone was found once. As DNA, the CDR3 is TGTGCCTGGAGTCCTACTGGCGGGGGTACCTACGAGCAGTACTTC. Its protein product is CAWSPTGGGTYEQYF. This chain connects TRBV30 to TRBJ2-7; TRBD2 matches at 7 bases. Trimming at V came to 2 bases and at J to 2 bases, leaving 9 bases not matched to a gene. Per germline, CDR1 GTSNPN and CDR2 SVGIG (reference sequence). CDR3 length equals 15 residues. The entire variable domain, with the rest obtained from reference TRBV30 and TRBJ2-7, is as follows: SQTIHQWPATLVQPVGSPLSLECTVEGTSNPNLYWYRQAAGRGLQLLFYSVGIGQISSEVPQNLSASRPQDRQFILSSKKLLLSDSGFYLCAWSPTGGGTYEQYFGPGTRLTVT.

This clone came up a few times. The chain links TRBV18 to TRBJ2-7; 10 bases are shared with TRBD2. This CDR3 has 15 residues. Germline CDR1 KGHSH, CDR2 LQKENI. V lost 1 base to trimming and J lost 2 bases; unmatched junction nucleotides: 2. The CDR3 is CASSPRTSGAYEQYF. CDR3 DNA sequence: TGTGCCAGCTCACCACGAACTAGCGGGGCCTACGAGCAGTACTTC.

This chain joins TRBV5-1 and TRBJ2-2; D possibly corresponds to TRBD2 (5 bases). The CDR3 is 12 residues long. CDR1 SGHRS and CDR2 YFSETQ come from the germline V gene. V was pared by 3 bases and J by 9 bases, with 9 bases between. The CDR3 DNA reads TGCGCCAGCAGCTCCGGGGTGCGGGAGCTGTTTTTT. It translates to CASSSGVRELFF.

The CDR3 loop reads CATYTVPYGYTF. The CDR3 coding sequence is TGTGCCACTTACACCGTCCCCTATGGCTACACCTTC. The J gene is TRBJ1-2, the V gene TRBV6-5; D not certain. CDR3 size: 12 residues. With 10 bases removed from V and 4 bases from J, the gap between germline ends came to 13 bases. Per the germline V gene, CDR1 is MNHEY and CDR2 is SVGAGI.

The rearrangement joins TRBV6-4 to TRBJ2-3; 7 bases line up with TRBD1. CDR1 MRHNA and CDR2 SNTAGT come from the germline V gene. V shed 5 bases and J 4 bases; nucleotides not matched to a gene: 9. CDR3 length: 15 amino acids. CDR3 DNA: TGTGCCAGCAGTCTGAGACAGGGTAAGGCAGATACGCAGTATTTT. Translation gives CASSLRQGKADTQYF.

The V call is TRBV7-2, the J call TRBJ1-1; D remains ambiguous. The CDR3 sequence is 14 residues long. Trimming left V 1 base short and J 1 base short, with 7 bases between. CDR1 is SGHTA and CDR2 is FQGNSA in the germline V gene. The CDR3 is CASSLVGRNTEAFF. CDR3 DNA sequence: TGTGCCAGCAGCTTAGTTGGCAGGAACACTGAAGCTTTCTTT.

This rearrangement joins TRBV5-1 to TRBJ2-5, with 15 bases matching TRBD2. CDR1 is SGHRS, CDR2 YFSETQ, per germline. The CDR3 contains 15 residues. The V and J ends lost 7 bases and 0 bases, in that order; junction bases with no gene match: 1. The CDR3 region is CASGTSGGNQETQYF. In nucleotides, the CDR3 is TGCGCCAGCGGGACTAGCGGGGGGAACCAAGAGACCCAGTACTTC.

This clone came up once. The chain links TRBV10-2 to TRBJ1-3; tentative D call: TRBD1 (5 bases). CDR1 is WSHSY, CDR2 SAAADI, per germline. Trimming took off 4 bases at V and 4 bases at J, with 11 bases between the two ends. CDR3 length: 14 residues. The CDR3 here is CASSVGREGNTIYF. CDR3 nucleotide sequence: TGCGCCAGCAGTGTGGGCAGGGAAGGAAACACCATATATTTT.

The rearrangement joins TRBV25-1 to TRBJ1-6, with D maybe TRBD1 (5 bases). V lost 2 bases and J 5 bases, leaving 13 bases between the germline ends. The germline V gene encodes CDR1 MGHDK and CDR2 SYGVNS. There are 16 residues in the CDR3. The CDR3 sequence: CASSERGGVHNSPLHF. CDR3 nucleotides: TGTGCCAGCAGTGAACGTGGGGGGGTCCATAATTCACCCCTCCACTTT. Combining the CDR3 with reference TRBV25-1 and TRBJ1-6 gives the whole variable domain EADIYQTPRYLVIGTGKKITLECSQTMGHDKMYWYQQDPGMELHLIHYSYGVNSTEKGDLSSESTVSRIRTEHFPLTLESARPSHTSQYLCASSERGGVHNSPLHFGNGTRLTVT.

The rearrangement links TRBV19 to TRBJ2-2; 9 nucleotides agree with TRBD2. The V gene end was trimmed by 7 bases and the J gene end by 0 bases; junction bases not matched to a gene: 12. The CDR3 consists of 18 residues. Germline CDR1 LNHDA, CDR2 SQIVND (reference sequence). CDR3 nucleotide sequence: TGTGCCAGTATCATGCGGGGGGGCGCTTTCGCGAACACCGGGGAGCTGTTTTTT. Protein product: CASIMRGGAFANTGELFF. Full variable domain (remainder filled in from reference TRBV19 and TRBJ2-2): DGGITQSPKYLFRKEGQNVTLSCEQNLNHDAMYWYRQDPGQGLRLIYYSQIVNDFQKGDIAEGYSVSREKKESFPLTVTSAQKNPTAFYLCASIMRGGAFANTGELFFGEGSRLTVL.

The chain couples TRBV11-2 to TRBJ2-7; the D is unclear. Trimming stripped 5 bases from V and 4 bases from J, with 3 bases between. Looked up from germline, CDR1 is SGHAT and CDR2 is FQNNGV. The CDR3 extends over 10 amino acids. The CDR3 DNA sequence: TGTGCCAGCAGCCATTACGAGCAGTACTTC. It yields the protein CASSHYEQYF.

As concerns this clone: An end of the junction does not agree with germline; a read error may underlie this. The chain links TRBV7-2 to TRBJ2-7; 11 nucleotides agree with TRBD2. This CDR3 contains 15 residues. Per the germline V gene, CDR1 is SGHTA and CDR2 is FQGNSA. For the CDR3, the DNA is TGTGCCAGCAGCATAGCTAGCGGGGGGACCTACGAGCAGTACTTC. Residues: CASSIASGGTYEQYF.

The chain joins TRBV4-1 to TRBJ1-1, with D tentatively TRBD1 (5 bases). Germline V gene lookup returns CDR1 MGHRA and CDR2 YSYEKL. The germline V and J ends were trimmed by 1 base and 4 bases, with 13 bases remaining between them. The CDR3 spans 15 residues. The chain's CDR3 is CASSQAVGLTTEAFF. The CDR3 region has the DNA TGCGCCAGCAGCCAAGCTGTGGGGCTGACCACTGAAGCTTTCTTT.

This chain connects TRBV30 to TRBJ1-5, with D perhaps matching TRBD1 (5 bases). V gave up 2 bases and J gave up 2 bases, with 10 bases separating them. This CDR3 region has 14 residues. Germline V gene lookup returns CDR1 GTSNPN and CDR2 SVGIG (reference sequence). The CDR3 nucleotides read TGTGCCTGGAGTCAGGGTTATGGCAATCAGCCCCAGCATTTT. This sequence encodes CAWSQGYGNQPQHF.

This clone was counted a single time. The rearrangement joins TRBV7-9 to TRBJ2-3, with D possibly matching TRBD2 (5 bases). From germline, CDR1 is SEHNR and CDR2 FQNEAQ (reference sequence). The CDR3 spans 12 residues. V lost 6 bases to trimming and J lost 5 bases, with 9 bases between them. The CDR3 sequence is CASSSEGDTQYF. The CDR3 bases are TGTGCCAGCAGTTCCGAGGGAGATACGCAGTATTTT.

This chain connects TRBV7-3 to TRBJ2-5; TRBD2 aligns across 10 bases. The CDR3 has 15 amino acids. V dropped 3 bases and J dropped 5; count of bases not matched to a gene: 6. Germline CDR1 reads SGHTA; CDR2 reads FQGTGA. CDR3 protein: CASSFQAGGPETQYF. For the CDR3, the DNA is TGTGCCAGCAGCTTTCAAGCGGGGGGGCCGGAGACCCAGTACTTC.

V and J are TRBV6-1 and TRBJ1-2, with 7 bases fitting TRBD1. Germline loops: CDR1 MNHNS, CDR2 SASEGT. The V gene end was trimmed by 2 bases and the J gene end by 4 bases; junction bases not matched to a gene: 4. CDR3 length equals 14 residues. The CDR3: CASSEMGTVYGYTF. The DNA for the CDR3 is TGTGCCAGCAGTGAAATGGGGACAGTCTATGGCTACACCTTC.

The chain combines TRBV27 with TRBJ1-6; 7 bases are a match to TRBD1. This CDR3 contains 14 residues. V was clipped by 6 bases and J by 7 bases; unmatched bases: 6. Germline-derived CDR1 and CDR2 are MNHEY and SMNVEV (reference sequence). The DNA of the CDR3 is TGTGCCAGCAGACGGACAGGTGGCAATTCACCCCTCCACTTT. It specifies CASRRTGGNSPLHF.

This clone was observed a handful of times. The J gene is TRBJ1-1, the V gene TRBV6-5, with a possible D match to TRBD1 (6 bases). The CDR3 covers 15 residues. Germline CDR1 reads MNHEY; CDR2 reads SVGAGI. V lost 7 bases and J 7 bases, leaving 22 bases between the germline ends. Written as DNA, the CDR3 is TGTGCCAGCACCCCAACGGGGGGGGGCGAGGGTGAAGCTTTCTTT. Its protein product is CASTPTGGGEGEAFF.

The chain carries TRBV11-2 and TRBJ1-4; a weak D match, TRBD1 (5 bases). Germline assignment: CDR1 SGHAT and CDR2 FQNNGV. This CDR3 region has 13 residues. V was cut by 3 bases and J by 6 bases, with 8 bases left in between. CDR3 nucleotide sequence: TGTGCCAGCAGCTTGTGGGGGGATGAAAAACTGTTTTTT. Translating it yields CASSLWGDEKLFF.

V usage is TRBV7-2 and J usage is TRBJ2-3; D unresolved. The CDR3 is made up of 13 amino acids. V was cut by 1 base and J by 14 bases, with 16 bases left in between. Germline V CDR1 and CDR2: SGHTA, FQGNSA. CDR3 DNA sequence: TGTGCCAGCAGCTTAGACTATCAGTCCCGCCGGTATTTT. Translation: CASSLDYQSRRYF. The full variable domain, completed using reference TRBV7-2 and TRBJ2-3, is GAGVSQSPSNKVTEKGKDVELRCDPISGHTALYWYRQSLGQGLEFLIYFQGNSAPDKSGLPSDRFSAERTGGSVSTLTIQRTQQEDSAVYLCASSLDYQSRRYFGPGTRLTVL.

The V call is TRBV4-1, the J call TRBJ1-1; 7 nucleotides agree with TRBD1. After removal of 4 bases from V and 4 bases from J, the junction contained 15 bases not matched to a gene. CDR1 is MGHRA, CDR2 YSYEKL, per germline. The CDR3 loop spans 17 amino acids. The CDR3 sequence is CASSPRGRGRIGTEAFF. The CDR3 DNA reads TGCGCCAGCAGCCCCCGTGGCAGGGGGAGGATCGGCACTGAAGCTTTCTTT.

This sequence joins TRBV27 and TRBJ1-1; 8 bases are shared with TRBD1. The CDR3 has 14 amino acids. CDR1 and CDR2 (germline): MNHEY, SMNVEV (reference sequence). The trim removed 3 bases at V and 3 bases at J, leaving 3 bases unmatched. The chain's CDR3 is CASSFARGHTEAFF. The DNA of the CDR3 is TGTGCCAGCAGTTTCGCCAGGGGGCACACTGAAGCTTTCTTT.

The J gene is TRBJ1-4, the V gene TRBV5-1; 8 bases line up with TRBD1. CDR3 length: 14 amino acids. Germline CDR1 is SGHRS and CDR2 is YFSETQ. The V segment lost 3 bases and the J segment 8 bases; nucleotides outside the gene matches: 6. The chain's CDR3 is CASSSGGAGEKLFF. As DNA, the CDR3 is TGCGCCAGCAGCTCAGGGGGCGCGGGCGAAAAACTGTTTTTT.

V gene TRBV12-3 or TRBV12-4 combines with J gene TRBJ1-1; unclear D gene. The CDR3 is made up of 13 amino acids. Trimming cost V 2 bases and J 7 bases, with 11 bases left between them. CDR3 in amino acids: CASSLTAGIEAFF. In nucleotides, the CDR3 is TGTGCCAGCAGTTTAACCGCCGGGATTGAAGCTTTCTTT.